Detailed here is one T cell receptor (beta chain). Its antigen is undetermined. The entry originates in a study of response to subunit inactivated influenza vaccine. TCRdb re-called the RT-PCR reads with MiXCR, one entry per CDR3 protein. This sample yields around 200,000 distinct CDR3 sequences, of which approximately 14% are seen a single time; roughly 24% belongs to the top ten. J was trimmed by 1 base and V by 5 bases; bases with no gene match: 11. The germline V gene has CDR1 DFQATT and CDR2 SNEGSKA (reference sequence). CDR3 length: 16 residues. Whole-study findings and limits: New T cells are recruited in small numbers by each seasonal influenza vaccination, according to the authors' suggestion.

This rearrangement joins TRBV20-1 to TRBJ1-5, with 7 bases identical to TRBD1. The sequencing here drew on CD8+ T cells sorted from PBMCs, taken 5 days after vaccination. This clonotype was sampled from a man in his forties or fifties who received an inactivated influenza vaccine. CDR3 loop: CSAAYVGGRSNQPQHF. CDR3 nucleotide sequence: TGCAGTGCTGCGTACGTAGGGGGCCGGAGCAATCAGCCCCAGCATTTT.